This T cell receptor beta chain originates from a study of cytomegalovirus exposure and HLA in healthy donors. The overall study: Assignment to the Caucasian-associated ancestry cluster applied to more than 75% of the approximately 390 genotyped donors.

Note on this clone: The target antigen is unknown.

Germline V lookup: CDR1 SQVTM, CDR2 ANQGSEA. This CDR3 has 13 amino acids. V lost 2 bases to trimming and J lost 1 base, with 9 bases between them. In the PCR, 60 Vbeta and 13 Jbeta primers were used. The table came from immunoSEQ multiplex PCR; TCRdb's copy has only in-frame clones and leaves some out. The sample includes 200,000 to 250,000 clones, approximately 83% seen only once; the top ten take about 0.77%. Study-level results: Data from an earlier analysis indicated that most TCR beta V segments were productive either about 87% or about 30% of the time. Some V segments (TRBV6-2 and TRBV6-3 among them) were excluded as indistinguishable. As immune exposure information, only CMV serostatus was available.

The source of this sequence is a boy between 2 and 10 years old in good health and CMV-seronegative. The chain couples TRBV29-1 to TRBJ2-7; the D gene is possibly TRBD2 (5 bases). Material: PBMCs. The CDR3 is CSVENRGSYEQYF. The CDR3 coding sequence is TGCAGCGTTGAAAATCGAGGGTCCTACGAGCAGTACTTC.